This T cell receptor beta chain was sequenced for a study of identical twins. The study, taken as a whole, reports: Low generation probability was overrepresented in out-of-frame alpha sequences shared by twins.

This clonotype was counted between two and nine times. What it recognizes is unknown. TCRdb recomputed calls from the 5' RACE reads with MiXCR, one row per CDR3 protein. Altogether some 1,700,000 distinct CDR3 sequences are present, 25% to 35% being singletons, with the ten largest covering roughly 0.3%. This TCR was sampled from a newborn girl in good health. The sample comprised cord blood.

This CDR3 is CASSYSGLALMDTQYF. CDR3 bases: TGTGCCAGCAGTTACTCGGGACTAGCGTTAATGGATACGCAGTATTTT. The chain carries TRBV6-5 and TRBJ2-3; 10 nucleotides line up with TRBD2. The CDR3 has 16 residues. J was trimmed by 6 bases and V by 0 bases; bases with no gene match: 6. Germline CDR1 MNHEY, CDR2 SVGAGI.